This TCR beta chain was sequenced for a study of cytomegalovirus exposure and HLA in healthy donors. Germline CDR1 reads SGHTA; CDR2 reads FQGNSA. The ends lost 2 bases at V and 2 bases at J; junction bases unmatched: 5. The CDR3 length is 16 residues. Sequencing was performed with immunoSEQ multiplex PCR; in TCRdb, only in-frame clones are kept and a portion is missing. The sample records 150,000 or so clones, around nine tenths being singletons. Comment on this clone: Its antigen is not known.

General study points: Testing in vitro showed three CMV-associated chains specific for CMV antigens. Subsequent analysis showed first-cohort TCR clusters tending to co-occur in over a hundred validation repertoires.

The rearrangement links TRBV7-2 to TRBJ1-5, with 8 bases fitting TRBD1. Sequenced sample: PBMCs. The clonotype comes from a woman aged 30 to 39 in good health and CMV-seronegative. The CDR3 is CASSLTSGGGNQPQHF. DNA for the CDR3: TGTGCCAGCAGCTTAACCTCAGGGGGCGGCAATCAGCCCCAGCATTTT.